Here is one T cell receptor beta chain with its context. Its target is unknown. This entry is derived from a study of CD4 T cells in relation to SARS-CoV-2 and coronaviruses. Turning to the study itself: PBMCs were cultured with antigen for roughly 10 days before TCR beta sequencing. Controls used an HIV-1 Nef peptide pool or no peptide. Findings of the study overall: In around 60% of donors, memory CD4+ clonotypes crossrecognized SARS-CoV-2 and at least one common cold coronavirus spike.

The unexposed donors gave CD4+ T cells in about 2011-2019, prior to COVID-19. CD4+ T cells were isolated from the cells after around eleven days of culture. Half the medium was replaced with IL-2 medium on days 3 and 7. V was shortened by 4 bases and J by 6 bases, with 15 bases between the two germline ends. In germline, CDR1 is LGHDT, CDR2 YNNKEL (reference sequence). The CDR3 sequence is 14 residues long. TCRdb's table, derived via immunoSEQ multiplex PCR, lists solely in-frame clones and lacks some. Here the sample spans 20,000 to 25,000 clones, 65% to 80% being singletons. The chain carries TRBV3-1 (or the pseudogene TRBV3-2) and TRBJ1-1; the D is unclear. This clonotype was sampled from a human donor in good health. Sequencing input: CD4+ T cells from PBMCs, cultured in vitro. The CDR3 protein is CASSPNSGSPEAFF. The CDR3, as DNA: TGTGCCAGCAGCCCAAATTCGGGGTCCCCTGAAGCTTTCTTT.